The 20 T cell receptor beta chains reported below all come from one sample, sequenced in a study of tumor-infiltrating lymphocytes in primary liver carcinoma. The investigators made TCR beta cDNA from about 500 ng total RNA, using a constant-region primer. Investigators got TCR beta libraries out of three nested multiplex PCR rounds, done with slightly modified ARM-PCR. Forward primers for TRBV1-TRBV30 and a C-beta reverse primer served the first two PCR rounds, at around 9 cycles each. TCRdb reprocessed the multiplex PCR reads with MiXCR, giving one entry per CDR3 protein. This sample carries roughly 120,000 distinct CDR3 sequences, 60% to 80% of them seen once, and the ten largest clones take 8% to 9%. It was from about 19-30 mg of unsorted bulk tissue that RNA and DNA were co-extracted. Sequenced: liver tumor tissue from sampling region 3. As to subset: tumor region T3, left-lateral pole. The receptors derive from a woman aged 55-75 years with primary liver carcinoma and hepatitis B virus infection.

This clonotype appeared a few times. A read error may explain this, as a much larger clone is one base away. J is TRBJ2-7 and V is TRBV10-1, with a possible D match to TRBD1 (6 bases). The CDR3 consists of 16 residues. Germline CDR1 WNHNN, CDR2 SYGVQD (reference sequence). CDR3 loop: CANSEAQLAGASEQYF. The CDR3, as DNA: TGCGCCAACAGTGAGGCTCAGCTGGCAGGGGCTAGCGAGCAGTACTTC.

This clonotype was counted once. A read error may account for a junction end that differs from germline. The chain joins TRBV11-2 to TRBJ2-4; TRBD1 matches at 7 bases. The CDR3 runs 17 residues. The germline V gene has CDR1 SGHAT and CDR2 FQNNGV. CDR3 residues: CASSLARGQTFRNIQYF. Here the CDR3 DNA reads TGTGCCAGTAGCTTAGCCCGGGGACAGACCTTCCGAAACATTCAGTACTTC.

The CDR3, as DNA: TGCGCCAGCAGCTTGGTGGGCAATTCTGGGGCCAACGTCCTGACTTTC. Translating gives CASSLVGNSGANVLTF. The rearrangement joins TRBV5-1 to TRBJ2-6; D is unresolved. The CDR3 length is 16 residues. V lost 0 bases to trimming and J lost 1 base, with 8 bases between them. Germline CDR1 and CDR2: SGHRS and YFSETQ.

The sample holds one count of this clonotype. A read error may be the cause here, since a much bigger clone is one base away. The genes are TRBV6-4 and TRBJ2-7; weak D call: TRBD2 (6 bases). Germline loops: CDR1 MRHNA, CDR2 SNTAGT. This CDR3 region has 13 residues. The CDR3 DNA follows: TGTACCAGCAGTGGAGGGGAACCCTACGAGCAGTACTTC. This sequence encodes CTSSGGEPYEQYF.

This clonotype came up once. This may be a read error: a much more frequent sequence differs by one nucleotide. No conserved phenylalanine or tryptophan is present at the end of the CDR3, so a read error is the likely explanation. This rearrangement joins TRBV5-1 to TRBJ2-7, with 10 bases matching TRBD2. The CDR3 sequence is 18 residues long. The trim removed 2 bases at V and 3 bases at J, leaving 14 bases unmatched. The germline V gene encodes CDR1 SGHRS and CDR2 YFSETQ. CDR3 region: CASSFSHVSGRTYYEQYY. CDR3 sequence (DNA): TGCGCCAGCAGCTTCAGCCACGTTAGCGGGAGGACCTACTACGAGCAGTACTAC.

About this clonotype: At one end, the junction sequence differs from germline, possibly due to a read error. The chain carries TRBV7-3 and TRBJ2-6; D may be TRBD1 or TRBD2 (6 bases each). CDR3 length: 16 amino acids. CDR1 SGHTA and CDR2 FQGTGA come from the germline V gene. The CDR3 protein is CATSFLGGAGANVLTF. CDR3 DNA: TGTGCCACCAGCTTTTTGGGGGGCGCTGGGGCCAACGTCCTGACTTTC.

The rearrangement links TRBV13 to TRBJ1-4; no clear D gene. The germline gives CDR1 PRHDT, CDR2 FYEKMQ (reference sequence). The CDR3 length is 15 residues. Trimming shortened V by 5 bases and J by 4 bases, and 14 bases separated the two germline ends. The CDR3 protein is CASSPTCAGNEKLFF. The DNA for the CDR3 is TGTGCCAGCAGCCCAACATGTGCGGGTAATGAAAAACTGTTTTTT.

With respect to this clonotype: This may be a read error: a much more frequent sequence differs by one nucleotide. J is TRBJ1-2 and V is TRBV5-8, with 10 bases aligning to TRBD1. The CDR3 sequence is 17 residues long. The J segment lost 0 bases and the V segment lost 4 bases, leaving 9 bases of the junction unmatched. Germline-derived CDR1 and CDR2 are SGHTS and YDEGEE. The CDR3 loop reads CASSIGQGVFSNYGYTF. The CDR3, as DNA: TGTGCCAGCAGCATCGGACAGGGGGTCTTCTCTAACTATGGCTACACCTTC.

The count of this clonotype is one. With a much larger clone just one base away, this may be a read error. The J gene is TRBJ1-6, the V gene TRBV10-2, with a weak D call TRBD1 (5 bases). The CDR3 has 14 amino acids. Germline lookup yields CDR1 WSHSY and CDR2 SAAADI. CDR3 amino acids: CANSDGGDNSPLHF. The CDR3 DNA follows: TGCGCCAACAGTGACGGGGGTGATAATTCACCCCTCCACTTT.

A word on this clonotype: At one boundary the junction diverges from the germline segment, which might be a read error. This chain connects TRBV6-5 to TRBJ2-3; possible D gene TRBD2, 6 bases. Germline V gene lookup returns CDR1 MNHEY and CDR2 SVGAGI. CDR3 length equals 15 residues. The CDR3, as DNA: TGTGTCAGCAGTTCCGCCGGGACTTCGGCAGATACGCAGTATTTT. Translated, it gives CVSSSAGTSADTQYF.

The chain has TRBV4-1 and TRBJ2-7, with unresolved D. Per the germline V gene, CDR1 is MGHRA and CDR2 is YSYEKL. The V and J ends lost 7 bases and 3 bases respectively, with 16 bases between them. The CDR3 has 14 amino acids. This CDR3 is CASNQELGSYEQYF. The CDR3 region has the DNA TGCGCCAGCAATCAAGAACTGGGAAGCTACGAGCAGTACTTC.

Notes on this clonotype: A junction end diverges from the germline sequence, so it may reflect a read error. The rearrangement uses TRBV29-1 and TRBJ2-3; TRBD1 aligns across 10 bases. The CDR3 is made up of 16 amino acids. CDR1 is SQVTM and CDR2 is ANQGSEA in the germline V gene. In DNA, the CDR3 is TGCAGCGTTGAGTCGAGACAGGGGGCGGTCACAGATACGCTGTATTTT. Its translation: CSVESRQGAVTDTLYF.

For this clonotype: Possible read error: a much larger clone is one base away. V and J are TRBV6-6 and TRBJ2-1, with 9 bases fitting TRBD2. The CDR3 runs 17 residues. V trimming: 5 bases; J trimming: 8 bases; junction bases outside the gene matches: 16. Germline CDR1 reads MNHNY; CDR2 reads SVGAGI (reference sequence). The CDR3 loop is CASSAGSSGSWVDEQFF. CDR3 sequence (DNA): TGTGCCAGCAGTGCCGGGAGTAGCGGGAGCTGGGTCGATGAGCAGTTCTTC.

Points on this clonotype: With a much larger clone just one base away, this may be a read error. This chain uses TRBV12-3 or TRBV12-4 with TRBJ2-5; 7 bases line up with TRBD2. The junction had 7 bases not matched to a gene; V was cut back by 7 bases and J by 5 bases. The CDR3 sequence is 13 residues long. The CDR3 coding sequence is TGTGCCAGCAATCGGGGGGTAGGGGAGACCCAGTACTTC. Translation: CASNRGVGETQYF.

This clonotype was seen only once. This could be a read error, since a much larger clone is one nucleotide away. The V gene is TRBV10-3, the J gene TRBJ1-5; D is unclear. CDR1 ENHRY and CDR2 SYGVKD come from the germline V gene. This CDR3 region has 12 residues. The germline V and J ends were trimmed by 11 bases and 1 base, with 9 bases remaining between them. CDR3 DNA: TGTGCCGCCAGTTTGAGCAATCAGCCCCAGCATTTT. Protein product: CAASLSNQPQHF.

As for this clonotype: The CDR3 ends on some other residue instead of the conserved phenylalanine or tryptophan, so this is likely a read error. The V call is TRBV12-3 or TRBV12-4, the J call TRBJ2-7; no definite D call. Trimming shortened V by 6 bases and J by 6 bases, and 9 bases separated the two germline ends. The CDR3 loop spans 11 amino acids. The CDR3 here is CASSPRLEQYI. The DNA for the CDR3 is TGTGCCAGCAGCCCCAGGCTCGAGCAGTACATC.

This clonotype was recorded only once. At one end the junction does not follow the germline gene, possibly because of a read error. The V call is TRBV29-1, the J call TRBJ2-5; TRBD2 is a possible D gene (6 bases). The CDR3 is 15 residues long. Per germline, CDR1 SQVTM and CDR2 ANQGSEA. DNA of the CDR3: TGCAGCGTAACCACAGTGGGGACTGCCCAAGAGACCCGGTACTTC. Translating it yields CSVTTVGTAQETRYF.

As regards this clonotype: Just one base apart from a much larger clone, this may be a read error. The chain employs TRBV5-4 and TRBJ2-7, with 8 positions matching TRBD2. The germline V gene encodes CDR1 SGHNT and CDR2 YYREEE (reference sequence). CDR3 length: 14 amino acids. The CDR3 reads CVSSSGRASDEQYF. DNA of the CDR3: TGTGTCAGCAGCTCCGGGAGGGCCTCGGACGAGCAGTACTTC.

About this clonotype itself: A single base separates this from a much larger clone, so it may be a read error. V gene TRBV30 combines with J gene TRBJ2-2; maybe TRBD2 (5 bases). CDR3 length: 13 residues. Germline assignment: CDR1 GTSNPN and CDR2 SVGIG (reference sequence). The CDR3 region is CAWSVDGIGKLFF. In nucleotides, the CDR3 is TGTGCCTGGAGTGTAGATGGAATCGGGAAGCTGTTTTTT.

Points on this clonotype: The CDR3 does not end in the conserved phenylalanine or tryptophan, so this is likely a read error. The rearrangement uses TRBV28 and TRBJ1-1; D ambiguous. The CDR3 is 13 amino acids. Per germline, CDR1 MDHEN and CDR2 SYDVKM. V was shortened by 3 bases and J by 1 base, with 6 bases between the two germline ends. The CDR3 loop reads CASSFVGNTEAFL. The CDR3 nucleotides are TGTGCCAGCAGTTTTGTGGGGAACACTGAAGCTTTCTTA.